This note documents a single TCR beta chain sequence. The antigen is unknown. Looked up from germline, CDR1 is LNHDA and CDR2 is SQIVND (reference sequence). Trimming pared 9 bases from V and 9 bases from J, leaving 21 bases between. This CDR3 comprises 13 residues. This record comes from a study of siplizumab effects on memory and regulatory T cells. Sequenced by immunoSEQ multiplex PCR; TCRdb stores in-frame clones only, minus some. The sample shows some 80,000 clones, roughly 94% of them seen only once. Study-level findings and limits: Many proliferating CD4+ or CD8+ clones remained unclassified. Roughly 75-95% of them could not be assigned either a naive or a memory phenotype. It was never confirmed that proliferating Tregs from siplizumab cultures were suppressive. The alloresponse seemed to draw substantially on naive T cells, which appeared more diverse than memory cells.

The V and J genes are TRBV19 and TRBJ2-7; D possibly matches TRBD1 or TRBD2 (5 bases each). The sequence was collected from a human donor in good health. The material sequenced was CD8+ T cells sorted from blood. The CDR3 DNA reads TGTGCCAGCTCAAGGGACCTAAAATCGGGGCAGTACTTC. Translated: CASSRDLKSGQYF. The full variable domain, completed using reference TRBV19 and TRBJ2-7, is DGGITQSPKYLFRKEGQNVTLSCEQNLNHDAMYWYRQDPGQGLRLIYYSQIVNDFQKGDIAEGYSVSREKKESFPLTVTSAQKNPTAFYLCASSRDLKSGQYFGPGTRLTVT.